Listed below are T cell receptor beta chains from one sample, sequenced in a study of CD8 T cells in ankylosing spondylitis. TCRdb independently ran MiXCR on the 5' RACE reads; one entry per CDR3 protein. The sample shows 150,000 to 200,000 distinct CDR3 sequences, 10% to 15% of them seen only once. The specimen sequenced was blood, either unsorted or a sorted T cell fraction (not recorded which). The receptors were sampled from a female donor with ankylosing spondylitis or in good health (not recorded which). Both conserved end residues are part of each CDR3. D genes are given only for firm matches. The listing skips clone size in some rows; elsewhere it reads once, few, many or a size class.

>TRBJ2-5|TRBV20-1|.|many
CSARDLEAAGETQYF
TGCAGTGCTAGAGATCTGGAAGCCGCAGGGGAGACCCAGTACTTC
>TRBJ1-2|TRBV20-1|TRBD1|few
CSVTDRVSGYTF
TGCAGTGTCACGGACAGGGTTTCTGGCTACACCTTC
>TRBJ1-1|TRBV5-8|TRBD1|many
CASIAPLTGTGGTEAFF
TGTGCCAGCATCGCCCCGCTTACCGGGACAGGGGGCACCGAAGCTTTCTTT
>TRBJ1-5|TRBV5-1|.|many
CASPGNQPQHF
TGCGCCAGCCCGGGTAATCAGCCCCAGCATTTT
>TRBJ2-1|TRBV20-1|TRBD2|many
CSARYGRGGGYNEQFF
TGCAGTGCTAGATACGGGCGTGGCGGGGGTTACAATGAGCAGTTCTTC
>TRBJ1-4|TRBV20-1|.|.
CSARATAPGEKLFF
TGCAGTGCCAGAGCGACGGCTCCCGGGGAAAAACTGTTTTTT
>TRBJ2-1|TRBV20-1|TRBD2|.
CSARSSGRTDEQFF
TGCAGTGCTCGTTCTAGCGGGAGAACCGATGAGCAGTTCTTC
>TRBJ1-5|TRBV3-1|.|many
CASSQDTGIGNQPQHF
TGTGCCAGCAGCCAAGATACAGGGATCGGTAATCAGCCCCAGCATTTT
>TRBJ1-2|TRBV9|.|.
CASSVAREPGPAYSGYTF
TGTGCCAGCAGCGTAGCTCGGGAACCGGGACCGGCTTACAGTGGCTACACCTTC
>TRBJ1-1|TRBV29-1|TRBD1|many
CSVGQGRTEAFF
TGCAGCGTTGGACAGGGGCGCACTGAAGCTTTCTTT
>TRBJ2-2|TRBV9|.|.
CASSVEVTGGTGELFF
TGTGCCAGCAGCGTGGAAGTGACAGGTGGCACCGGGGAGCTGTTTTTT
>TRBJ2-5|TRBV5-1|.|few
CASTEQGTETQYF
TGCGCCAGCACTGAACAGGGAACAGAGACCCAGTACTTC